Following are 3 T cell receptor beta chains from one sample sequenced in a study of T-cell reconstitution after alpha-beta-depleted transplantation in children. Library preparation (for TCRbeta) was performed with unique molecular identifiers. A single record per CDR3 protein comes from TCRdb applying MiXCR to the PCR reads. The profile shows roughly 350,000 distinct CDR3 sequences, 10% to 13% of them singletons. This material consisted of PBMCs from the stem cell graft donor, taken from the stem cell graft. The receptors derive from a human donor who donated a stem cell graft to a child with acute lymphoblastic leukemia.

The sample holds many counts of this clonotype. CDR3 protein: CASSELAGSTDTQYF. The DNA of the CDR3 is TGTGCCAGCAGTGAATTAGCGGGAAGCACAGATACGCAGTATTTT. The genes are TRBV2 and TRBJ2-3; 8 nucleotides align to TRBD2. The trim removed 2 bases at V and 0 bases at J, leaving 1 base unmatched. Looked up from germline, CDR1 is SNHLY and CDR2 is FYNNEI. This CDR3 is built from 15 residues.

This clonotype was detected only a few times. This chain joins TRBV2 and TRBJ2-3; D uncertain. This CDR3 is 14 amino acids long. V was pared by 7 bases and J by 4 bases, with 15 bases between. The V gene's germline CDR1 is SNHLY and CDR2 FYNNEI. In DNA form, the CDR3 reads TGTGCCAGCACTATGACGGTCGTAGCAGATACGCAGTATTTT. As protein: CASTMTVVADTQYF.

The chain links TRBV5-1 to TRBJ2-1; D not resolved. There are 13 residues in the CDR3. The V end was cut by 1 base, the J end by 2 bases, with 4 bases between. Germline CDR1 is SGHRS and CDR2 is YFSETQ. CDR3 region: CASSLNPYNEQFF. DNA for the CDR3: TGCGCCAGCAGCTTGAATCCCTACAATGAGCAGTTCTTC.